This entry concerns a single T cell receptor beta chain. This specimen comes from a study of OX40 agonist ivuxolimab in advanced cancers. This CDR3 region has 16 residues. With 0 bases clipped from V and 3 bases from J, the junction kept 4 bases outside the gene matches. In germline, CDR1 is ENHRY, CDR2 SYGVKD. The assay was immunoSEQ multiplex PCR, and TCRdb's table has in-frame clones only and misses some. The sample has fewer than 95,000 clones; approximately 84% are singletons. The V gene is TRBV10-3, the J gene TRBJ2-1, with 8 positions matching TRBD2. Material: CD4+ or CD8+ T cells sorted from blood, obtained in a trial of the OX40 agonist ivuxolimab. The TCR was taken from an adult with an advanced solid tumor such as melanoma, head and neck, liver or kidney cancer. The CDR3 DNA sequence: TGTGCCATCAGTGAGTCAGCGGGAGCGGTCTACAATGAGCAGTTCTTC. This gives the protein CAISESAGAVYNEQFF.